The following is a T cell receptor beta chain sequence with its context. The CDR3 loop spans 18 amino acids. The V and J ends lost 3 bases and 4 bases respectively, with 26 bases between them. Germline CDR1 DFQATT, CDR2 SNEGSKA (reference sequence). With a J-beta primer mix and a sample-barcoded 5' primer, a second PCR ran 7 to 11 cycles. MiXCR, applied by TCRdb to the 5' RACE reads, yields one record per CDR3 protein. Of around 790,000 distinct CDR3 sequences in the sample, under 45% were seen once. This sample stems from a study of blood T cells in healthy people across ages. Across the whole study: Per two T cells, about one barcoded beta molecule was captured through template switching.

Total RNA, at least 5.5 micrograms per sample, was extracted from PBMCs. The sample comprised blood. The sequence derives from a man aged 55-75 years in good health. V is TRBV20-1 and J is TRBJ2-3; D gene unclear. The DNA of the CDR3 is TGCAGTGCTAGTCCCACTATAGGGCTAGGGAACTGGGCAGATACGCAGTATTTT. Translating gives CSASPTIGLGNWADTQYF.